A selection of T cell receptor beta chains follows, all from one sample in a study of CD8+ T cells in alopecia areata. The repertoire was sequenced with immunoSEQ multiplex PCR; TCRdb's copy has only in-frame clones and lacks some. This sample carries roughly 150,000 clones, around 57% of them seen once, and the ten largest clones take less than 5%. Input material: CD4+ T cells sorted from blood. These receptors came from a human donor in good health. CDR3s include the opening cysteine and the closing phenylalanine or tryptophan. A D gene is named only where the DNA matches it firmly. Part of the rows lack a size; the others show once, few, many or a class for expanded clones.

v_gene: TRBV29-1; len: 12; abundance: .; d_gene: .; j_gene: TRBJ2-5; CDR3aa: CSVVELGETQYF; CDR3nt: TGCAGCGTTGTTGAGTTAGGGGAGACCCAGTACTTC
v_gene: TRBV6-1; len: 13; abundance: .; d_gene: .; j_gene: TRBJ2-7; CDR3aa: CASSDRGAYEQYF; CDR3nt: TGTGCCAGCAGTGACAGGGGAGCCTACGAGCAGTACTTC
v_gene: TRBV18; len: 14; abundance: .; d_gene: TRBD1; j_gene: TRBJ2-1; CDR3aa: CASSHRQGSNEQFF; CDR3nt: TGTGCCAGCTCGCATAGACAGGGAAGCAATGAGCAGTTCTTC
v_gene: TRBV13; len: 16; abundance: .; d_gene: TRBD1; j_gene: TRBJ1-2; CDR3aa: CASSPRQGREDYGYTF; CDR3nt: TGTGCCAGCAGCCCAAGACAGGGTCGAGAAGACTATGGCTACACCTTC
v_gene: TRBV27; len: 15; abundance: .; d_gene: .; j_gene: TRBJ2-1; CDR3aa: CASSWYGGFYNEQFF; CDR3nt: TGTGCCAGCAGTTGGTACGGCGGCTTCTACAATGAGCAGTTCTTC
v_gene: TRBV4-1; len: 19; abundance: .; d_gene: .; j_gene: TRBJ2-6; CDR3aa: CASSLLRGDSYSGANVLTF; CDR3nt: TGCGCCAGCAGCCTTCTTAGGGGGGACTCCTACTCTGGGGCCAACGTCCTGACTTTC
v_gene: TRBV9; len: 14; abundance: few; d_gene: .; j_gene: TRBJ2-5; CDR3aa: CASSVAAGEETQYF; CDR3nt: TGTGCCAGCAGCGTAGCTGCAGGGGAAGAGACCCAGTACTTC
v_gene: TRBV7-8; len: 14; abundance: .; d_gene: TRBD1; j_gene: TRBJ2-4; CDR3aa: CASSLGTGRGIQYF; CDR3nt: TGTGCCAGCAGCTTAGGGACAGGCCGCGGTATTCAGTACTTC
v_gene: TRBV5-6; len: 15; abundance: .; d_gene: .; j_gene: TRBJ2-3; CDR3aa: CASSRRTGYTDTQYF; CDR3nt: TGTGCCAGCAGCCGGAGGACCGGATACACAGATACGCAGTATTTT
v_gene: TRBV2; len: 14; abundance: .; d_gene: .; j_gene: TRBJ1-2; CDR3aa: CASSRDGEDYGYTF; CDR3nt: TGTGCCAGCAGCCGGGACGGCGAAGACTATGGCTACACCTTC
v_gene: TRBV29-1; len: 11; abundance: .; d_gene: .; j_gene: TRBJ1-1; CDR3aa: CSVMPRTEAFF; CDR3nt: TGCAGCGTGATGCCCCGGACTGAAGCTTTCTTT
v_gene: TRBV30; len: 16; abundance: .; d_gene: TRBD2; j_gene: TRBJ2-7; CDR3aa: CAWSVGRGRGTYEQYF; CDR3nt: TGTGCCTGGAGTGTAGGGAGGGGCCGAGGCACCTACGAGCAGTACTTC
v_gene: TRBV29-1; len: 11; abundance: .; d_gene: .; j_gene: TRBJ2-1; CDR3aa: CSVHPHNEQFF; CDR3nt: TGCAGCGTCCACCCCCACAATGAGCAGTTCTTC
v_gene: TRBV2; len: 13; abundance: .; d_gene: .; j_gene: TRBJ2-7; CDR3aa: CASSRGARTEQYF; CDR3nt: TGTGCCAGCAGCCGGGGAGCGCGAACCGAGCAGTACTTC
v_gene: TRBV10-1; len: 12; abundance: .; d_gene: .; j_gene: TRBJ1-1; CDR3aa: CASSETRFGAFF; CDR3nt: TGCGCCAGCAGTGAGACCCGGTTCGGAGCTTTCTTT
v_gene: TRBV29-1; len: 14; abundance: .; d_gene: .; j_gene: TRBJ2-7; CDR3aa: CSVVKGPTGYEQYF; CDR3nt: TGCAGCGTTGTAAAAGGCCCGACGGGCTACGAGCAGTACTTC
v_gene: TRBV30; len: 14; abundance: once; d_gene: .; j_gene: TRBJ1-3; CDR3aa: CAWSVASYGNTIYF; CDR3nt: TGTGCCTGGAGTGTGGCGAGCTATGGAAACACCATATATTTT
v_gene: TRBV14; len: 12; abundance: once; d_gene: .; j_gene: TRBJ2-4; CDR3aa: CASSQGPNIQYF; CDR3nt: TGTGCCAGCAGCCAAGGGCCAAACATTCAGTACTTC
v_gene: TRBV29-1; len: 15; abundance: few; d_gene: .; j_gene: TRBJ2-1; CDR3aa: CSVSQPSSARGEQFF; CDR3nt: TGCAGCGTTTCTCAACCCTCGTCGGCTCGGGGTGAGCAGTTCTTC
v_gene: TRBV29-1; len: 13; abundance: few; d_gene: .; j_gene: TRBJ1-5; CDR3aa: CSAAQGGDQPQHF; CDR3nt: TGCAGCGCCGCACAGGGTGGAGATCAGCCCCAGCATTTT
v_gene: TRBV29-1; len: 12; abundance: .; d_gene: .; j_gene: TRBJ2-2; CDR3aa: CSGVRGTGELFF; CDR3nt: TGCAGCGGGGTTCGGGGCACCGGGGAGCTGTTTTTT
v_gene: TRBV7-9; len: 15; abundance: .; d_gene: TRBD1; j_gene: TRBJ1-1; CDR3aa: CASSLDGTGGTEAFF; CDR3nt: TGTGCCAGCAGCTTAGATGGGACAGGGGGAACTGAAGCTTTCTTT
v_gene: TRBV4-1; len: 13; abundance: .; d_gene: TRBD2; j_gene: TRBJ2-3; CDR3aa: CASSQGGLAGQYF; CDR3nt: TGCGCCAGCAGCCAAGGGGGACTAGCGGGGCAGTATTTT
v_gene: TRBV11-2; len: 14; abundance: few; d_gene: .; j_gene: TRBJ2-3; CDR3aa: CASSLGTLTDTQYF; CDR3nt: TGTGCCAGCAGCCTCGGGACCCTCACAGATACGCAGTATTTT
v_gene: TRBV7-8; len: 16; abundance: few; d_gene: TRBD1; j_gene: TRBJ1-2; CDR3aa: CASSPRDREATNGYTF; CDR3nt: TGTGCCAGCAGCCCCAGGGACAGGGAGGCTACGAATGGCTACACCTTC
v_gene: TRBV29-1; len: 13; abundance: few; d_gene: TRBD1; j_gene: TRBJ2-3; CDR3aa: CSGEGQGVDTQYF; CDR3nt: TGCAGCGGCGAGGGTCAGGGGGTGGATACGCAGTATTTT
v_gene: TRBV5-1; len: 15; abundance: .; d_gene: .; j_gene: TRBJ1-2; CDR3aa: CASSLNGVKTYGYTF; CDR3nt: TGCGCCAGCAGCTTGAATGGCGTAAAAACCTATGGCTACACCTTC
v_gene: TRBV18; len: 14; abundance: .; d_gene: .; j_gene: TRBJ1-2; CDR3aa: CASSPGESNYGYTF; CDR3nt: TGTGCCAGCTCACCGGGGGAATCTAACTATGGCTACACCTTC
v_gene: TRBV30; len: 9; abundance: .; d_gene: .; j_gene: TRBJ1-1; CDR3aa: CAAGTEAFF; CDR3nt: TGTGCCGCAGGGACTGAAGCTTTCTTT
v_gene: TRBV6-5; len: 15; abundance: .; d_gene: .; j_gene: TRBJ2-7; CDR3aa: CASSPVVSTTYEQYF; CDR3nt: TGTGCCAGCAGCCCGGTCGTGAGCACCACCTACGAGCAGTACTTC
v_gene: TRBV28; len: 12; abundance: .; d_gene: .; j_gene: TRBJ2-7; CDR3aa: CASSYPLLGQYF; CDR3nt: TGTGCCAGCAGCTACCCGTTGCTGGGGCAGTACTTC
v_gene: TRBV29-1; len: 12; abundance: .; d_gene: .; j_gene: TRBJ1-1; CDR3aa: CSVVGAATEAFF; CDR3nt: TGCAGCGTTGTAGGGGCGGCCACTGAAGCTTTCTTT
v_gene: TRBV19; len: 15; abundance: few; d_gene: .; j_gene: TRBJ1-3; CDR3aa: CASSIAADSGNTIYF; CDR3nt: TGTGCCAGTAGTATCGCGGCGGACTCTGGAAACACCATATATTTT
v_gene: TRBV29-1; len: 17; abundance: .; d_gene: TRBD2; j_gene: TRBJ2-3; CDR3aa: CSARNLAGGYRTDTQYF; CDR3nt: TGCAGCGCCCGAAACTTAGCGGGAGGGTATCGCACAGATACGCAGTATTTT
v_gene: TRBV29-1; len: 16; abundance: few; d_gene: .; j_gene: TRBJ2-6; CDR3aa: CSVENRDESGANVLTF; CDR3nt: TGCAGCGTTGAAAACAGGGATGAGTCTGGGGCCAACGTCCTGACTTTC
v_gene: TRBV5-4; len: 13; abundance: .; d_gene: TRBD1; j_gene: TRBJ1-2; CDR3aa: CASSYGDSYGYTF; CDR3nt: TGTGCCAGCAGTTATGGGGACAGCTATGGCTACACCTTC
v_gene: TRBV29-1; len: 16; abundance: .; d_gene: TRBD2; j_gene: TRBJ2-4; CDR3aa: CSVGPMAGGAKNIQYF; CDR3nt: TGCAGCGTGGGCCCGATGGCGGGAGGGGCCAAAAACATTCAGTACTTC
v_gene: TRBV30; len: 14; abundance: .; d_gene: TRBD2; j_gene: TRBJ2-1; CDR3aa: CAWSVSGNHNEQFF; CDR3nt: TGTGCCTGGAGTGTGAGCGGGAACCACAATGAGCAGTTCTTC
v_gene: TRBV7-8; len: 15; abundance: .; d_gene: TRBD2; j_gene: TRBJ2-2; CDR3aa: CASSLRREGQRELFF; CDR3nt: TGTGCCAGCAGCTTACGCCGGGAGGGCCAAAGGGAGCTGTTTTTT
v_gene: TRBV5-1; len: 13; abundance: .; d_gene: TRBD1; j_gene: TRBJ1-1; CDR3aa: CASSWTGDTEAFF; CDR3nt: TGCGCCAGCAGCTGGACAGGGGACACTGAAGCTTTCTTT
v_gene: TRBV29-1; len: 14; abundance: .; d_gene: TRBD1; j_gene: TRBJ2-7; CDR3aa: CSVEDRDRGYEQYF; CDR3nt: TGCAGCGTTGAAGACCGGGACAGGGGCTACGAGCAGTACTTC
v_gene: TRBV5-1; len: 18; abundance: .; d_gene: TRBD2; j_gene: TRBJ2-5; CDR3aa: CASSTRTSGRAYQETQYF; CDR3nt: TGCGCCAGCAGCACACGGACTAGCGGGAGGGCCTACCAAGAGACCCAGTACTTC
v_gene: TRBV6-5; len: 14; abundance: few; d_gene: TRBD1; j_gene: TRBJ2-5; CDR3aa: CASSSGTGIGTQYF; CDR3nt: TGTGCCAGCAGCTCCGGGACAGGGATCGGGACCCAGTACTTC
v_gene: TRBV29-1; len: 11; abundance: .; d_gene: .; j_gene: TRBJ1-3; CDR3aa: CRVDSGNTIYF; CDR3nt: TGCAGAGTCGACTCTGGAAACACCATATATTTT
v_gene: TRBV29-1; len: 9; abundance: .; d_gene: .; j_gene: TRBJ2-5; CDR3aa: CSGGETQYF; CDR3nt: TGCAGCGGGGGAGAGACCCAGTACTTC
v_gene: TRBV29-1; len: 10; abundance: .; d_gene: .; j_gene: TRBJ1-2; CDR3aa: CSVESAGYTF; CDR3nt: TGCAGCGTTGAATCCGCGGGCTACACCTTC
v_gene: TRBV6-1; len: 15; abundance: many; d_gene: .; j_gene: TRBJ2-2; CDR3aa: CASSVRDTYTGELFF; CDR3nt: TGTGCCAGCAGTGTCCGGGACACCTACACCGGGGAGCTGTTTTTT
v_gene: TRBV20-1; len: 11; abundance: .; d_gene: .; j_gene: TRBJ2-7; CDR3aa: CSAIVRAQQYF; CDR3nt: TGCAGTGCTATCGTCAGGGCGCAGCAGTACTTC
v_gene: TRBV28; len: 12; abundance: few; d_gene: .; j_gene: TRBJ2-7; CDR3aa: CASSSIFREQYF; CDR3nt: TGTGCCAGCAGCTCCATTTTTCGCGAGCAGTACTTC
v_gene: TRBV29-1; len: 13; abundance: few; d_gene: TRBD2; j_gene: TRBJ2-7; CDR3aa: CSVLGTSGSEQYF; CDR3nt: TGCAGCGTTCTCGGGACTAGCGGGAGCGAGCAGTACTTC
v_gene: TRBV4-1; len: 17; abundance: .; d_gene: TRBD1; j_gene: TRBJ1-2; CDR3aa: CASSQGDRERPNYGYTF; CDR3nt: TGCGCCAGCAGCCAAGGCGACAGGGAGAGGCCTAACTATGGCTACACCTTC
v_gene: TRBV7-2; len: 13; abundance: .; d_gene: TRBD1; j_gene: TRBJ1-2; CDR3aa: CASSGTGVYGYTF; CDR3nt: TGTGCCAGCAGCGGAACAGGGGTCTATGGCTACACCTTC